This TCR beta chain was profiled in a study of T cells in Graves' hyperthyroidism and ophthalmopathy (dated 2019 in TCRdb). Regarding the complete study: TCR V-J signatures able to tell the groups apart were searched for in a discovery cohort of 100 or so patients, of whom about 40 had Graves' ophthalmopathy and about 60 had stable Graves' hyperthyroidism. An independent validation cohort of around 19 hyperthyroidism patients and roughly 16 patients who later progressed to ophthalmopathy tested prospective prediction of ophthalmopathy. The 100 or so discovery patients were divided at random into training and test sets in a 7:3 ratio. In addition, the study compared T-cell repertoires in thyroid tissue and in blood from five or six Graves' hyperthyroidism patients. Following sampling, methimazole starting at 30 mg daily was given to hyperthyroidism patients, and high-dose intravenous methylprednisolone was given to ophthalmopathy patients. The paper reports TCR Vbeta CDR3 sequencing of some 140 peripheral blood samples: fewer than 50 ophthalmopathy, over 70 hyperthyroidism and some 17 progressor patients. Paper-wide results and their limitations: Ophthalmopathy was separated from stable hyperthyroidism by a 13 V-J signature model, with approximately 85% sensitivity and approximately 84% specificity obtained in cross-validation and 80%/75% obtained in testing. Sample size was not statistically predetermined, and blinding of investigators to group allocation was not performed. In validation, progression to ophthalmopathy was predicted by the model with around 71% sensitivity and nearly 75% specificity, a median of roughly six months before onset. Most expanded thyroid clonotypes (frequency above 0.001) were also found in blood, which suggests that blood repertoires may mirror thyroid immune responses.

Patients with uncontrolled infections, other autoimmune diseases, pregnancy or lactation were excluded. Diagnoses were established on the basis of clinical symptoms, serum thyroxine and TRAb, thyroid ultrasound, and orbital computed tomography. Trizol reagent was used to extract total RNA, and RNA quality was then checked on an Agilent 2100 Bioanalyzer. The TCR beta CDR3 regions were amplified from RNA transcripts. A first-round RT-PCR of the TCR CDR3 used the HTBI primer set with the Qiagen OneStep RT-PCR kit. Libraries were constructed in a second round of multiplex PCR, after which size selection and purification were performed. Paired-end sequencing of the libraries was performed with 100 bp reads on an Illumina HiSeq2000. Turning to the authors' computational methods: SOAPnuke was used to process the raw data, throwing out any read that contained adapters or uncalled bases, had a mean Phred below 15, or lacked an exact constant-primer or identifier match. High-quality paired reads were merged with COPE v1.2.5, and unique nucleotide sequences were defined as clonotypes. MiTCR v1.1 was used to align the clonotypes against IMGT TRBV, TRBD and TRBJ reference segments. The analysis was restricted to V-J combinations with a frequency above 0.0001, which together covered about 99% of the repertoires. A TCS score was defined as the ratio between F50 (clonal expansion) and ExV (chaos), using BLOSUM62-based TCRdist between CDR3 peptides within each V-J. Welch's t-statistics and random forest reduced 500 to 650 V-J features to about 12, which were used in a naive Bayes classifier (R e1071). The Morisita-Horn index was used to measure how similar the thyroid and blood repertoires were. TCRdb ran its own pipeline on the public reads, namely fastp trimming at Q25 and MiXCR clone calling, and kept in-frame beta chains. All rows with the same CDR3 protein become a single entry with the most common DNA and genes. V and J calls and clone size were set by TCRdb, not the authors. The sample data list 500,000 to 800,000 distinct CDR3 sequences, and 45% of these were observed just once. The ten largest clones add up to roughly 6.5% of the sample.

There are a few counts of this clonotype. Its binding antigen is unknown. Base-call qualities are not available, and no considerably larger clone is one nucleotide away. The CDR3 holds 14 amino acids from the cysteine to the phenylalanine. Just CDR3 DNA is preserved here, 42 bases in frame from base 1. The germline V gene sets CDR1 to SNHLY and CDR2 to FYNNEI. V ends up 6 bases short and J 3 bases short, with an unmatched junction base count of 8. The sample comprised peripheral blood or thyroid tissue (not recorded which). The V and J genes are TRBV2 and TRBJ2-7, with TRBD1 matching 7 junction bases. This receptor was taken from an adult man with Graves' disease, either hyperthyroidism or ophthalmopathy (not recorded which). For the CDR3, the sequence is CASRGTEGLYEQYF. The DNA reads as follows: TGTGCCAGCAGGGGGACAGAGGGGCTCTACGAGCAGTACTTC.